This is a list of T cell receptor beta chains from one sample in a study of human T cells and chemical hapten exposure. TCRdb redid the calling of the RACE reads with MiXCR, one entry per CDR3 protein. The table lists about 140,000 distinct CDR3 sequences, approximately 10% of them singletons, with more than 1.1% in the top ten. The sample was whole blood, taken in connection with sensitization to the hapten diphenylcyclopropenone (DPC). The receptors were gathered from a woman in her forties or fifties with alopecia areata. Some clones in this sample may be carry-over from other donors' samples. Each CDR3 is given with its conserved first and last residue. A D gene is named only where the DNA matches it firmly.

v_gene,d_gene,CDR3aa
TRBV6-5,TRBD1,CASSTTGVSVNTEAFF
TRBV7-2,NA,CASSLASSGGEKTQYF
TRBV9,NA,CASSVGGDTEAFF
TRBV2,NA,CASKGENQPQHF
TRBV2,NA,CASREQGPSDGYTF
TRBV29-1,NA,CSALGIRNTEAFF
TRBV6-5,NA,CASSYPLAAYEQYF
TRBV20-1,TRBD1,CSAQKTGTGGEQYF
TRBV11-2,NA,CASSRQVNQPQHF
TRBV20-1,NA,CSTKKHGRRTDTQYF
TRBV7-2,TRBD2,CASSLIPSGGNNEQFF
TRBV25-1,NA,CASSGYHHEQYF
TRBV5-1,TRBD2,CASSFGLAGELNIQYF
TRBV5-1,NA,CASSLGQNNYGYTF
TRBV6-2/TRBV6-3,NA,CASSQYTGANVLTF
TRBV11-2,TRBD1,CASRRPGQGGFSGANVLTF
TRBV12-3/TRBV12-4,TRBD1,CASQGASENTGELFF
TRBV4-3,NA,CASSQESRGFTDTQYF
TRBV5-4,TRBD2,CASSLSSGRTEQYF
TRBV29-1,NA,CSARGTKGEQYF
TRBV6-5,TRBD1,CASSHNRGTETQYF
TRBV14,NA,CASSYRTYTEAFF
TRBV27,NA,CASSPHTRAEAFF
TRBV19,NA,CASSIGGGGRRTGELFF
TRBV19,TRBD1,CASSHRPDRVYNSPLHF
TRBV9,TRBD2,CASSDSASGGPDTQYF